This T cell receptor (beta chain) was retrieved from a study of tumor-infiltrating lymphocytes in oesophageal squamous cell carcinoma. TCRdb re-called the PCR reads with MiXCR, one entry per CDR3 protein. Of around 9,300 distinct CDR3 sequences in the sample, just over 65% are singletons; the top ten hold about a third. The germline CDR1 and CDR2 sequences are SEHNR and FQNEAQ (reference sequence). The CDR3 has 15 residues. Sample: esophageal tumor tissue. The chain couples TRBV7-9 to TRBJ2-1, with TRBD2 matching 8 bases. The DNA end is a closer match to TRBJ2-7, so the J assignment may be wrong. The receptor was isolated from a female donor with esophageal squamous cell carcinoma. CDR3 sequence: CASSLDGGASDEQYF. The CDR3 nucleotides are TGTGCCAGCAGCTTAGACGGGGGGGCGTCGGATGAGCAGTACTTC.